This record looks at one TCR beta chain sequence and its context. The data were taken from a study of blood T cell repertoires in COVID-19. Study-wide context: Samples representing acute and convalescent COVID-19 were sourced from the United States, Italy and Spain. T cells, B-cell-depleted T cells, or PBMCs provided the cDNA or gDNA that served as material.

This CDR3 spans 17 amino acids. CDR1 is SGHDN and CDR2 is FVKESK in the germline V gene. V lost 1 base and J lost 2, with 18 bases in between. The assay was immunoSEQ multiplex PCR, and TCRdb's table has in-frame clones only and misses some. The table lists about 250,000 clones, about 87% of them singletons. The chain couples TRBV14 to TRBJ2-7; D perhaps matches TRBD1 (5 bases). This TCR derives from a woman between 45 and 65 years old who had recovered from COVID-19. The sequencing sample was made of PBMCs or T cells enriched from blood (not recorded which). CDR3 DNA: TGTGCCAGCAGCCAAGCTGAGTGGGGCGACGAGACCTACGAGCAGTACTTC. This gives the protein CASSQAEWGDETYEQYF.